This T cell receptor beta chain was documented in a study of breast tumors, draining lymph nodes, adjacent tissues. Axillary draining lymph nodes of breast cancer patients supplied the node samples. About this clonotype: A read error is likely, as this CDR3 ends without the conserved phenylalanine or tryptophan.

CDR3 length: 15 residues. Germline V lookup: CDR1 SGHKS, CDR2 YYEKEE (reference sequence). One entry per CDR3 protein results from TCRdb running MiXCR on the multiplex PCR reads. The sample lists some 110,000 distinct CDR3 sequences, roughly 33% occurring once. Material: axillary lymph node tissue. The chain recombines TRBV5-5 with TRBJ2-3; maybe TRBD2 (6 bases). The source is a female donor with breast cancer. Some clones in this sample may be carry-over from other donors' samples. The CDR3 reads CASSSIGGGTDTQYL. The CDR3 DNA sequence: TGCGCCAGCAGCTCGATAGGAGGAGGGACAGATACGCAGTATCTT.